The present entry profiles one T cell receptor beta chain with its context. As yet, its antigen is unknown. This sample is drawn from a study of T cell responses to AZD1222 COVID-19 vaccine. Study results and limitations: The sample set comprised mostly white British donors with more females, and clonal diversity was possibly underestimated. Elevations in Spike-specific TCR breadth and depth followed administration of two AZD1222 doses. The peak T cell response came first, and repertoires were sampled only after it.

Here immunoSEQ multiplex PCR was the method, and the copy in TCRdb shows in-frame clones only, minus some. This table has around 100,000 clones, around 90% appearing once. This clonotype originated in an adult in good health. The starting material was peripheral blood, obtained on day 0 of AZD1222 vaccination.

The CDR3 bases are TGTGCCAGCAGTTTTAGCGGGAGCCCCTACAATGAGCAGTTCTTC. This gives the protein CASSFSGSPYNEQFF. The gene calls are TRBV27 and TRBJ2-1; 9 positions agree with TRBD2. This CDR3 spans 15 amino acids. V gave up 3 bases and J gave up 2 bases; unmatched junction bases: 2. Germline values: CDR1 MNHEY, CDR2 SMNVEV (reference sequence).